This paragraph reports one TCR beta chain. Its specificity is not known. The read is 3 residues too short to cover the CDR3 end, so that end is filled in from the germline J gene. Genomic DNA, averaging approximately 1,200 ng per sample, yielded TCR beta CDR3 via immunoSEQ. The method was immunoSEQ multiplex PCR; TCRdb's version includes in-frame clones alone and lacks a portion of them. Its table lists about 15,000 clones. These data are taken from a study of T cells in women clearing cervical HPV infection. As for the study in general: Donors had HPV16-related CIN3 or worse; 2 had invasive cancer. Study-wide results and caveats: CIN3+ cases had significantly higher TCR richness than controls; evenness did not differ. Unknown T-cell numbers per sample may underlie the richness differences.

The CDR3 is 15 amino acids. CDR1 is SGHTA, CDR2 FQGNSA, per germline. Sequenced sample: blood buffy coat. The chain has TRBV7-2 and TRBJ1-2; 8 bases fit TRBD1. The TCR comes from a woman between 18 and 75 years old with a cervical HPV16 infection that either progressed to CIN3+ or cleared (not recorded which). This chain's CDR3 is CASSLQGAPAYDYTF. CDR3 DNA, as far as it was read: TGTGCCAGCAGCTTGCAGGGGGCGCCTGCCTACGAC.